This T cell receptor (beta chain) is drawn from a study of blood T cell repertoires in COVID-19. Only in-frame clones appear in the TCRdb table, and some are missing; sequencing was by immunoSEQ multiplex PCR. The sample lists under 350,000 clones; around 89% were seen once. CDR3 length equals 14 residues. Germline V gene data show CDR1 as SGHRS and CDR2 as YFSETQ. The V and J ends lost 4 bases and 2 bases, in that order; junction bases with no gene match: 4. The chain couples TRBV5-1 to TRBJ2-7, with TRBD1 matching 9 bases. Sample: peripheral blood. The origin of this receptor is a man between 35 and 55 years old with acute or convalescent COVID-19. The CDR3 DNA follows: TGCGCCAGCAGCCTCTGGACAGGGGCCTACGAGCAGTACTTC. This encodes CASSLWTGAYEQYF.